The T cell receptor beta chain under discussion was sequenced for a study of cytomegalovirus exposure and HLA in healthy donors. Method: immunoSEQ multiplex PCR; TCRdb's copy keeps in-frame clones and lacks some. The repertoire holds over 150,000 clones, with 65% to 85% as singletons. Germline V gives CDR1 SQVTM, CDR2 ANQGSEA. V lost 5 bases and J lost 2, with 11 bases in between. This CDR3 is 13 amino acids long. The V gene is TRBV29-1, the J gene TRBJ2-3, with TRBD1 as a possible D gene (6 bases). Sequenced sample: PBMCs. The clonotype originates from a woman younger than 35 in good health and CMV-seropositive. CDR3 residues: CSVRDTNTDTQYF. The CDR3 region has the DNA TGCAGCGTTAGGGACACCAACACAGATACGCAGTATTTT.